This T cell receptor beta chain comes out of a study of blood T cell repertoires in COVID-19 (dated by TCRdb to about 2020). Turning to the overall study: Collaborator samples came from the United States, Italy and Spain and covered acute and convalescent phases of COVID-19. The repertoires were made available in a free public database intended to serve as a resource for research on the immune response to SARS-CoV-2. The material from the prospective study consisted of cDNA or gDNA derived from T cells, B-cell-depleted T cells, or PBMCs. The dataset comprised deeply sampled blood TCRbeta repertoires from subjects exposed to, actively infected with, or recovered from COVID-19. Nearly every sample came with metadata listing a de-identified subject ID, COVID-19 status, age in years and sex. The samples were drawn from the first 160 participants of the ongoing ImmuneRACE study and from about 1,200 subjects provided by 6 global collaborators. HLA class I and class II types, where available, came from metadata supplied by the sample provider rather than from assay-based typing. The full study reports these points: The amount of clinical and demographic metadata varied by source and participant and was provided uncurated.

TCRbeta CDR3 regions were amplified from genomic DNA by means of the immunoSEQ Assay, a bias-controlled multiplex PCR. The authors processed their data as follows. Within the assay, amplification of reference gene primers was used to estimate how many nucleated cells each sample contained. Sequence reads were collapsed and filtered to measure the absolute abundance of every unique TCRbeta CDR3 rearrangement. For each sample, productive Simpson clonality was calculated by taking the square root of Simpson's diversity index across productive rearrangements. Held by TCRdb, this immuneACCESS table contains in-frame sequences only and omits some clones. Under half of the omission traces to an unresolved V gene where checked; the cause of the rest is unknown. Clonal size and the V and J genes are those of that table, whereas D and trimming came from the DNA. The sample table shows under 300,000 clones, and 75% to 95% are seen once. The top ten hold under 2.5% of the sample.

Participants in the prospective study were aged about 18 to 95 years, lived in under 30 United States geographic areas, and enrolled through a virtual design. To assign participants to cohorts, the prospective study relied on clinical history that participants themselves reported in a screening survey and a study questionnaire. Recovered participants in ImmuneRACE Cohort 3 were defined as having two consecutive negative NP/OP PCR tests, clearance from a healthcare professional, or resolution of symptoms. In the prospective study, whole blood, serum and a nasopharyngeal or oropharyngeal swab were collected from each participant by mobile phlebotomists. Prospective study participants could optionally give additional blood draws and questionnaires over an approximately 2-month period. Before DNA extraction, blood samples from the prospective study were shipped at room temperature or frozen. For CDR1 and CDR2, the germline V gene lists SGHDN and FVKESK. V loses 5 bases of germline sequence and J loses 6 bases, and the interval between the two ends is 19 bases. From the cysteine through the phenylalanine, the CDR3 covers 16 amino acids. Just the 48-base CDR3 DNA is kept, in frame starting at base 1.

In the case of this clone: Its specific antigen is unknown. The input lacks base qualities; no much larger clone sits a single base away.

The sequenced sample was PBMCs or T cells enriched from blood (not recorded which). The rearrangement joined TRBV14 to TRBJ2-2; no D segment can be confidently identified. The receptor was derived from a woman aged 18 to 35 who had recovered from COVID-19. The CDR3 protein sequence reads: CASSALPSTLAGELFF. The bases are TGTGCCAGCAGCGCGCTTCCGTCCACGCTGGCCGGGGAGCTGTTTTTT.